The rows below give T cell receptor beta chains drawn from one sample of a study of breast tumors, draining lymph nodes, adjacent tissues. TCRdb passed the multiplex PCR reads through MiXCR, listing each CDR3 protein once. The repertoire includes 270,000 or so distinct CDR3 sequences, roughly 31% of them detected once, and around 1% sits in the top ten. Sequencing was done on a sample of axillary lymph node tissue. The receptors were sampled from a female donor with breast cancer. Some clones in this sample may be carry-over from other donors' samples. CDR3s include the opening cysteine and the closing phenylalanine or tryptophan. Each record gives: J gene, V gene, clone size, D gene, CDR3 protein, CDR3 DNA. D genes are given only for firm matches. A row's size may be missing; if present it is once, few, many or a size class.

>TRBJ2-3|TRBV19|many|TRBD1
CASSIGTGPDTQYF
TGTGCCAGTAGTATCGGGACAGGGCCAGATACGCAGTATTTT
>TRBJ2-1|TRBV4-1|few|TRBD2
CASSQARGPAGGVNNEQFF
TGCGCCAGCAGCCAAGCTCGGGGGCCAGCGGGAGGGGTTAACAATGAGCAGTTCTTC
>TRBJ1-1|TRBV19|.|TRBD1
CASSQLDRGIMNTEAFF
TGTGCCAGTAGTCAATTGGACAGGGGTATTATGAACACTGAAGCTTTCTTT
>TRBJ2-3|TRBV24-1|many|.
CATSDYRGMDTQYF
TGTGCCACCAGTGATTATCGGGGTATGGATACGCAGTATTTT
>TRBJ1-5|TRBV27|many|.
CASRAKGPPNQPQHF
TGTGCCAGCAGGGCGAAGGGTCCCCCTAATCAGCCCCAGCATTTT
>TRBJ1-2|TRBV29-1|many|.
CSVVTGYGYTF
TGCAGCGTTGTAACCGGCTATGGCTACACCTTC
>TRBJ1-6|TRBV11-3|.|TRBD1
CATQGASSPLHF
TGTGCCACACAGGGGGCTTCTTCACCCCTCCACTTT
>TRBJ2-7|TRBV7-2|many|TRBD2
CASRGEYEQYF
TGTGCAAGTCGGGGGGAATACGAGCAGTACTTC
>TRBJ1-2|TRBV3-1|.|TRBD1
CASSQGGQQDFGYTF
TGTGCCAGCAGCCAAGGGGGACAGCAAGATTTTGGCTACACCTTC
>TRBJ1-2|TRBV7-2|many|TRBD1
CASSPRTGQGLGYTF
TGTGCCAGCAGCCCAAGAACGGGACAGGGTCTTGGCTACACCTTC
>TRBJ1-6|TRBV2|.|.
CASSVGDNSPLHF
TGTGCCAGCAGTGTCGGGGATAATTCACCCCTCCACTTT
>TRBJ2-3|TRBV7-2|.|TRBD2
CASRATSGSGDTQYF
TGTGCCAGCAGGGCTACTAGCGGGAGCGGAGATACGCAGTATTTT
>TRBJ1-2|TRBV4-1|.|.
CASSQDQDPSKYGNTF
TGCGCCAGCAGCCAAGATCAAGACCCCTCGAAATATGGCAACACCTTC
>TRBJ1-5|TRBV20-1|.|TRBD1
CSAETGGWQPQHF
TGCAGTGCAGAGACAGGGGGCTGGCAGCCCCAGCATTTT
>TRBJ2-2|TRBV9|many|.
CASSHGQGGSGELFF
TGTGCCAGCAGCCATGGGCAGGGAGGTTCGGGGGAGCTGTTTTTT
>TRBJ1-2|TRBV14|many|.
CASSQDAGWFGYTF
TGTGCCAGCAGCCAAGATGCGGGTTGGTTTGGCTACACCTTC
>TRBJ1-6|TRBV19|.|TRBD1
CASSVRQGVVASPLHF
TGTGCCAGTAGTGTAAGACAGGGCGTAGTGGCTTCACCCCTCCACTTT
>TRBJ2-7|TRBV6-5|.|.
CASSSARAYEQYF
TGTGCCAGCAGTTCCGCCAGAGCCTACGAGCAGTACTTC
>TRBJ2-3|TRBV18|.|.
CTSSPMGDTQYF
TGTACCAGCTCACCAATGGGGGATACGCAGTATTTT
>TRBJ2-1|TRBV18|.|.
CAGSPTNRDSQFF
TGTGCCGGCTCACCAACAAACCGGGACTCGCAGTTCTTC
>TRBJ2-5|TRBV11-1|.|TRBD2
CASSYGGLAGGARWETQYF
TGTGCCAGCAGTTACGGGGGACTAGCGGGAGGGGCCAGGTGGGAGACCCAGTACTTC
>TRBJ1-2|TRBV9|many|.
CASSAHQQQIYGYTF
TGTGCCAGCAGCGCCCATCAGCAGCAAATCTATGGCTACACCTTC
>TRBJ1-5|TRBV29-1|.|TRBD1
CSVIQGAGQPQHF
TGCAGCGTCATACAGGGGGCAGGTCAGCCCCAGCATTTT
>TRBJ2-5|TRBV29-1|many|TRBD2
CSGTSGIQTQYF
TGCAGCGGGACTAGCGGGATCCAGACCCAGTACTTC
>TRBJ2-6|TRBV10-2|many|.
CASVGGGGANVLTF
TGCGCCAGCGTGGGGGGCGGTGGGGCCAACGTCCTGACTTTC
>TRBJ1-1|TRBV12-3/TRBV12-4|few|TRBD1
CASSSRQGALRTEAFF
TGTGCCAGCAGTTCCCGACAGGGGGCGCTTCGGACTGAAGCTTTCTTT
>TRBJ2-2|TRBV4-3|many|.
CASSQESAANTGELFF
TGCGCCAGCAGCCAAGAGTCTGCAGCGAACACCGGGGAGCTGTTTTTT
>TRBJ1-3|TRBV19|many|.
CASSPFGGGGNTIYF
TGTGCCAGTAGCCCCTTTGGGGGAGGTGGAAACACCATATATTTT
>TRBJ2-5|TRBV11-2|many|TRBD2
CASLAGETQYF
TGTGCCAGCCTAGCGGGAGAGACCCAGTACTTC
>TRBJ2-2|TRBV5-1|many|.
CASSLEGGQLTGELFF
TGCGCCAGCAGCTTGGAGGGGGGACAACTCACCGGGGAGCTGTTTTTT
>TRBJ1-2|TRBV7-9|many|.
CASSSPRWDYGYTF
TGTGCCAGCAGCTCCCCAAGGTGGGACTATGGCTACACCTTC
>TRBJ2-3|TRBV29-1|many|.
CSVEVQGWDTDTQYF
TGCAGCGTTGAAGTCCAGGGATGGGACACAGATACGCAGTATTTT
>TRBJ2-1|TRBV4-1|many|.
CASSQDSSSQENEQFF
TGCGCCAGCAGCCAAGATTCATCAAGCCAGGAGAATGAGCAGTTCTTC
>TRBJ2-7|TRBV7-2|many|TRBD2
CASRSGLAGGASEQYF
TGTGCCAGCAGAAGTGGACTAGCGGGAGGGGCCTCCGAGCAGTACTTC
>TRBJ2-2|TRBV7-9|many|.
CASSGVGLGTGELFF
TGTGCCAGCAGCGGGGTAGGGCTGGGTACCGGGGAGCTGTTTTTT
>TRBJ2-7|TRBV6-1|.|.
CASKFAGSSYEQYF
TGTGCCAGCAAGTTCGCAGGTAGCTCCTACGAGCAGTACTTC
>TRBJ2-3|TRBV12-3/TRBV12-4|many|TRBD1
CASSPSRDRGDTQYF
TGTGCCAGCAGCCCCAGCCGGGACAGGGGAGATACGCAGTATTTT
>TRBJ1-2|TRBV6-5|many|TRBD1
CASSYHLDRGQGYTF
TGTGCCAGCAGTTACCATCTCGACAGGGGGCAGGGCTACACCTTC
>TRBJ2-5|TRBV5-8|.|TRBD1
CASSPAHRGETQYF
TGTGCCAGCAGCCCAGCCCACAGGGGTGAGACCCAGTACTTC
>TRBJ2-3|TRBV6-1|many|TRBD2
CASSEAPSGTDTQYF
TGTGCCAGCAGTGAAGCTCCTAGCGGGACAGATACGCAGTATTTT
>TRBJ2-3|TRBV19|many|TRBD2
CASSWTSGTDTQYF
TGTGCCAGCAGCTGGACTAGCGGCACAGATACGCAGTATTTT
>TRBJ1-4|TRBV5-6|many|TRBD1
CASSSDRGAVDEKLFF
TGTGCCAGCAGTTCGGACAGGGGGGCCGTCGATGAAAAACTGTTTTTT
>TRBJ2-5|TRBV27|few|.
CASSLSMEGFGETQYF
TGTGCCAGCAGTTTATCGATGGAGGGGTTCGGAGAGACCCAGTACTTC
>TRBJ2-5|TRBV5-1|.|TRBD1
CASSEMGQGQETQYF
TGCGCCAGCAGCGAAATGGGACAGGGGCAAGAGACCCAGTACTTC
>TRBJ2-4|TRBV20-1|.|.
CSAWDPAPKNIQYF
TGCAGTGCATGGGACCCGGCTCCCAAAAACATTCAGTACTTC